The 20 T cell receptor beta chains below come from one sample, sequenced in a study of naive CD8 T cells in extremely preterm neonates listed by TCRdb under 2017. Term cord blood was obtained from five elective full-term cesarean deliveries at about 36-41 weeks of gestation, without labor or rupture of membranes. The library was prepared using the immunoSEQ multiplex PCR assay. Imported from immuneACCESS, the table was reduced by TCRdb to in-frame sequences with V and J called. These copies leave out some clones; in studies compared against another copy, an unresolved V gene accounts for under half, and the cause of the remainder is not known. The table for this sample lists around 7,500 clones; approximately 98% of them were counted only once. The ten largest clones add up to approximately 0.4% of the sample. The sequenced sample consisted of naive CD8+ T cells from cord blood. The origin of the receptors is a newborn in good health.

The V call is TRBV13, the J call TRBJ1-4, with 7 positions matching TRBD1. This CDR3 is 13 amino acids long. Trimming removed 6 bases from V and 6 bases from J; junction bases left unmatched: 4. Germline V CDR1 and CDR2: PRHDT, FYEKMQ (reference sequence). The CDR3 DNA follows: TGTGCCAGCAGGGGACAGCTAGATGAAAAACTGTTTTTT. This translates into CASRGQLDEKLFF.

The genes are TRBV4-1 and TRBJ1-2; D perhaps matches TRBD1 (5 bases). V was trimmed by 0 bases and J by 5 bases, leaving 10 bases between them. The V gene's germline CDR1 is MGHRA and CDR2 YSYEKL. CDR3 length: 14 amino acids. The CDR3 DNA is TGCGCCAGCAGCCAAGAACAGGCCCTATATGGCTACACCTTC. Translating it yields CASSQEQALYGYTF.

The gene calls are TRBV4-2 and TRBJ2-1, with a tentative D call TRBD2 (6 bases). The ends were cut back, 0 bases at V and 6 bases at J, with 18 bases in the middle. Germline-derived CDR1 and CDR2 are LGHNA and YNFKEQ. The CDR3 is 17 amino acids. CDR3 protein: CASSQDVGPRGSNEQFF. As DNA, the CDR3 is TGTGCCAGCAGCCAAGATGTCGGCCCCCGGGGGTCCAATGAGCAGTTCTTC.

The rearrangement links TRBV19 to TRBJ1-5; 10 nucleotides line up with TRBD1. This CDR3 has 15 amino acids. CDR1 is LNHDA, CDR2 SQIVND, per germline (reference sequence). V was clipped by 4 bases and J by 1 base; unmatched bases: 1. CDR3: CASSKTGGSNQPQHF. The DNA of the CDR3 is TGTGCCAGTAGTAAGACAGGGGGCAGCAATCAGCCCCAGCATTTT.

The J gene is TRBJ2-3, the V gene TRBV5-1; maybe TRBD2 (5 bases). V shed 3 bases and J shed 0 bases, with 14 bases lying between them. CDR1 is SGHRS and CDR2 is YFSETQ in the germline V gene. This CDR3 has 16 amino acids. The DNA of the CDR3 is TGCGCCAGCAGCTCAGGAGGCCCCGCTAGCACAGATACGCAGTATTTT. This translates into CASSSGGPASTDTQYF.

The V and J genes are TRBV4-2 and TRBJ1-5, with D unresolved. Germline V lookup: CDR1 LGHNA, CDR2 YNFKEQ. The V end was cut by 2 bases, the J end by 0 bases, with 5 bases between. The CDR3 contains 14 residues. The CDR3 region is CASSQSDSNQPQHF. DNA for the CDR3: TGTGCCAGCAGCCAATCAGATAGCAATCAGCCCCAGCATTTT.

The V gene is TRBV29-1, the J gene TRBJ2-3, with 7 bases matching TRBD2. This CDR3 has 13 amino acids. CDR1 is SQVTM and CDR2 is ANQGSEA in the germline V gene. V lost 8 bases and J lost 2; bases outside the gene matches: 7. The CDR3 sequence: CSLGGENTDTQYF. The CDR3 nucleotides are TGCAGCCTGGGAGGGGAGAACACAGATACGCAGTATTTT.

This chain joins TRBV13 and TRBJ2-1; D unresolved. The CDR3 loop spans 15 amino acids. Trimming left V 1 base short and J 0 bases short, with 7 bases between. Germline lookup yields CDR1 PRHDT and CDR2 FYEKMQ (reference sequence). CDR3 coding DNA: TGTGCCAGCAGCTTAGCAGGTAGCTCCTACAATGAGCAGTTCTTC. Translating gives CASSLAGSSYNEQFF.

The chain combines TRBV19 with TRBJ2-7; TRBD1 matches 7 bases. Germline assignment: CDR1 LNHDA and CDR2 SQIVND (reference sequence). Losses at the gene ends were 5 bases for V and 2 bases for J; bases not matched to a gene: 6. The CDR3 runs to 14 residues. The chain's CDR3 is CASSPRDRTYEQYF. The CDR3 nucleotides read TGTGCCAGTAGTCCCCGGGACAGAACCTACGAGCAGTACTTC. Looking up the rest from reference TRBV19 and TRBJ2-7 gives the full variable domain: DGGITQSPKYLFRKEGQNVTLSCEQNLNHDAMYWYRQDPGQGLRLIYYSQIVNDFQKGDIAEGYSVSREKKESFPLTVTSAQKNPTAFYLCASSPRDRTYEQYFGPGTRLTVT.

The rearrangement links TRBV19 to TRBJ2-1; 11 nucleotides align to TRBD2. V lost 5 bases, J lost 9 bases, and 15 bases stayed unmatched. Germline CDR1 is LNHDA and CDR2 is SQIVND (reference sequence). This CDR3 is 17 amino acids long. Here the CDR3 reads CASSFSVAGGLLVEQFF. Written as DNA, the CDR3 is TGTGCCAGTAGTTTCTCGGTAGCGGGGGGGCTACTGGTTGAGCAGTTCTTC.

The genes are TRBV2 and TRBJ1-2; 7 positions agree with TRBD1. CDR1 SNHLY and CDR2 FYNNEI come from the germline V gene. The CDR3 sequence is 16 residues long. V was pared by 10 bases and J by 2 bases, with 16 bases of the junction left unmatched. CDR3 loop: CATLTDRDGQNYGYTF. DNA of the CDR3: TGTGCCACCCTAACCGACAGGGACGGGCAAAACTATGGCTACACCTTC.

Only one count was recorded for this clone. V usage is TRBV2 and J usage is TRBJ2-7; the match to TRBD1 covers 8 bases. The CDR3 runs 16 residues. V dropped 4 bases and J dropped 0; count of bases not matched to a gene: 8. Germline V lookup: CDR1 SNHLY, CDR2 FYNNEI. CDR3: CASSGGQVFTSYEQYF. The DNA for the CDR3 is TGTGCCAGCAGTGGGGGACAGGTTTTTACCTCCTACGAGCAGTACTTC.

The rearrangement joins TRBV6-1 to TRBJ1-5; D remains unclear. This CDR3 is 12 amino acids long. Germline loops: CDR1 MNHNS, CDR2 SASEGT. V lost 3 bases and J lost 9, with 9 bases in between. The DNA of the CDR3 is TGTGCCAGCAGTGACCCAGAGGGGCCCCAGCATTTT. Protein: CASSDPEGPQHF.

The chain has TRBV19 and TRBJ1-2; TRBD1 matches at 8 bases. The germline V gene has CDR1 LNHDA and CDR2 SQIVND (reference sequence). The CDR3 contains 11 residues. J lost 8 bases, V lost 10 bases, and 6 bases had no gene match. CDR3 sequence reads: CATSTGEGYTF. The CDR3 DNA is TGTGCCACTTCGACAGGGGAGGGCTACACCTTC. The whole variable domain, filled in from reference TRBV19 and TRBJ1-2, reads DGGITQSPKYLFRKEGQNVTLSCEQNLNHDAMYWYRQDPGQGLRLIYYSQIVNDFQKGDIAEGYSVSREKKESFPLTVTSAQKNPTAFYLCATSTGEGYTFGSGTRLTVV.

The chain recombines TRBV7-9 with TRBJ1-4, with D hard to call. V lost 10 bases, J lost 3 bases, and 12 bases lay in between. Germline values: CDR1 SEHNR, CDR2 FQNEAQ (reference sequence). This CDR3 spans 13 amino acids. The CDR3 sequence: CATDGMANEKLFF. CDR3 nucleotide sequence: TGTGCCACCGACGGGATGGCTAATGAAAAACTGTTTTTT.

V gene TRBV20-1 combines with J gene TRBJ1-1, with D tentatively TRBD1 (6 bases). Trimming stripped 6 bases from V and 6 bases from J, with 11 bases between. Germline-derived CDR1 and CDR2 are DFQATT and SNEGSKA (reference sequence). This CDR3 spans 11 amino acids. The CDR3 sequence: CSASQGSEAFF. The CDR3 nucleotides are TGCAGTGCCTCCCAGGGGTCTGAAGCTTTCTTT.

The chain carries TRBV4-1 and TRBJ1-1; TRBD1 matches at 8 bases. Looked up from germline, CDR1 is MGHRA and CDR2 is YSYEKL. Unmatched junction bases numbered 5, after V lost 4 bases and J lost 1 base. This CDR3 comprises 15 residues. Here the CDR3 DNA reads TGCGCCAGCAGCCTAGGACAGGGATCGAACACTGAAGCTTTCTTT. Its translation: CASSLGQGSNTEAFF.

The chain is built from TRBV5-6 and TRBJ2-5; 10 bases match TRBD2. Trimming cost V 3 bases and J 2 bases; bases outside gene matches: 7. This CDR3 is built from 16 residues. Germline loops: CDR1 SGHDT, CDR2 YYEEEE. The CDR3 loop is CASSSGGLAVQETQYF. The CDR3 DNA reads TGTGCCAGCAGCTCCGGAGGACTAGCGGTGCAAGAGACCCAGTACTTC.

The rearrangement uses TRBV4-2 and TRBJ2-3; 12 nucleotides agree with TRBD2. CDR1 is LGHNA and CDR2 is YNFKEQ in the germline V gene. The CDR3 covers 16 residues. Trimming took 1 base from V and 1 from J; bases not matched to a gene: 0. This CDR3 is CASSQGTSGGTDTQYF. The CDR3 DNA reads as TGTGCCAGCAGCCAAGGGACTAGCGGGGGCACAGATACGCAGTATTTT.

This chain joins TRBV5-4 and TRBJ1-3, with TRBD1 matching over 8 bases. Germline V lookup: CDR1 SGHNT, CDR2 YYREEE (reference sequence). With 2 bases clipped from V and 2 bases from J, the junction kept 3 bases outside the gene matches. The CDR3 consists of 15 residues. The CDR3 is CASSFDRGPGNTIYF. In DNA form, the CDR3 reads TGTGCCAGCAGCTTCGACAGGGGCCCTGGAAACACCATATATTTT.